This T cell receptor (beta chain) was recovered during a study of cytomegalovirus exposure and HLA in healthy donors. Overall study results and limits: The study listed around 150 cytomegalovirus-associated TCR beta chains. Productive rates of about 90% or about 30% were seen for most TCR beta V segments in an earlier analysis.

With respect to this clone: Its antigen is unidentified.

Primers for the PCR totalled 60 Vbeta and 13 Jbeta. Authors' methods: In a later analysis, 75 million to 95 million unique TCR beta chains included roughly 11 million shared by two or more donors. Generated by immunoSEQ multiplex PCR, the TCRdb table keeps only in-frame clones and is missing some. V, J and clone size are those of that table, while D and trimming were read from the DNA. The top ten clones hold about 1.3% of a sample with over 150,000 clones, about 75% of them seen once. This CDR3 region has 16 residues. CDR1 MNHEY and CDR2 SMNVEV come from the germline V gene (reference sequence). The junction had 11 bases not matched to a gene; V was cut back by 5 bases and J by 1 base.

The V and J genes are TRBV27 and TRBJ2-7; 7 positions match TRBD2. This receptor was identified in a man aged 18 to 35 in good health and CMV-seronegative. Sequenced material: PBMCs. The DNA of the CDR3 is TGTGCCAGCAGTCTCGGGACCGGGCGGGAGTCCTACGAGCAGTACTTC. Its protein product is CASSLGTGRESYEQYF.